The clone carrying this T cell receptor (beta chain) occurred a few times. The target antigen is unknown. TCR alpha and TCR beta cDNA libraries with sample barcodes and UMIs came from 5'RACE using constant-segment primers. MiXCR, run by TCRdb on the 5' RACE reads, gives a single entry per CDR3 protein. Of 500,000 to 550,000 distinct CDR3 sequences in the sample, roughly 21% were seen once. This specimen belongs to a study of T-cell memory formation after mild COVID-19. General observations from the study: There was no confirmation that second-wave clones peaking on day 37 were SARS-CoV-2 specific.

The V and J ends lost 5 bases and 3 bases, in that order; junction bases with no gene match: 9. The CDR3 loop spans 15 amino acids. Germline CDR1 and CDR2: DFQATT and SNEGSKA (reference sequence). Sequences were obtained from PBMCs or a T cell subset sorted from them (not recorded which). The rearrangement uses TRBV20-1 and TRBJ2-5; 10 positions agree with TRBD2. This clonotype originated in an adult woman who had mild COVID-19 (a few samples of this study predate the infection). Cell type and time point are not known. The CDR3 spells CSALLAGVPKETQYF. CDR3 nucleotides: TGCAGTGCTTTGCTAGCGGGGGTCCCCAAAGAGACCCAGTACTTC.